The clone carrying this T cell receptor beta chain has a count of ten or more. What it recognizes is unknown. TCRdb reprocessed the 5' RACE reads via MiXCR and lists one record per CDR3 protein. The table records 150,000 to 200,000 distinct CDR3 sequences, 13% of them present only once. The CDR3 sequence is 14 residues long. Per germline, CDR1 SEHNR and CDR2 FQNEAQ (reference sequence). V was cut by 5 bases and J by 3 bases, with 13 bases left in between. This sample was included in a study of CD8 T cells in ankylosing spondylitis. Study results and limitations: Researchers report that disease-linked clones proved CD8+ and relatively rare in peripheral blood. Ankylosing spondylitis blood appeared to be characterized by a TCR beta motif of about eight highly homologous variants.

This chain links TRBV7-9 with TRBJ1-1, with D hard to call. This clonotype was obtained from a female donor with ankylosing spondylitis or in good health (not recorded which). Source material: blood, either unsorted or a sorted T cell fraction (not recorded which). This chain's CDR3 is CASSPVIRYTEAFF. DNA for the CDR3: TGTGCCAGCAGCCCCGTTATACGGTACACTGAAGCTTTCTTT.